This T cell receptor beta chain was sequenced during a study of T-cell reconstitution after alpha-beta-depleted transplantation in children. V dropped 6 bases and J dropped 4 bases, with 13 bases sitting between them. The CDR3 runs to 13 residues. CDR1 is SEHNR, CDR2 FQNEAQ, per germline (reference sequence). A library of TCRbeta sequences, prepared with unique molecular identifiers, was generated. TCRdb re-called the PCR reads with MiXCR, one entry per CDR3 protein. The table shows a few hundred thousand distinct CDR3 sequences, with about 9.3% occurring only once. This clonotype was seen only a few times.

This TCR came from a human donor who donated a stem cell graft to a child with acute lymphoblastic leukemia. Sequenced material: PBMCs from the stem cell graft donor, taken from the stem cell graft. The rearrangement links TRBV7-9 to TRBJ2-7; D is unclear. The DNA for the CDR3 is TGTGCCAGCAGATCATCCACCCAGTACGAGCAGTACTTC. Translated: CASRSSTQYEQYF.